The TCR beta chain described here comes from a study of T cell repertoires in cytomegalovirus infection (dated by TCRdb to about 2019). With regard to the full study: Because public TCR beta signatures pointed to carriage of CMV infection together with the matching HLA type, the HLA type of each donor mattered for the analysis.

This sample was sequenced with an Illumina HiSeq 1500. Clones were called with MiXCR by TCRdb after fastp trimmed the public reads at Q25, and only in-frame beta chains were retained. Under each unique CDR3 protein, matching rows form one entry showing the most common genes and DNA. The sample contains a few hundred thousand distinct CDR3 sequences, 22% of them found a single time. Of the sample, 15% to 20% is held by the ten largest clones. The CDR3 numbers 15 residues from cysteine through phenylalanine. Only the CDR3 portion is preserved as DNA: 45 bases, with reading frame beginning at the first base. The germline V gene specifies MNHEY as CDR1 and SVGAGI as CDR2. Relative to germline, V is 0 bases shorter and J is 0 bases shorter, with 6 bases between their ends. In its sample, this clonotype was seen many times. Its antigen remains unidentified. No base qualities exist here, and no much larger clone lies one base off it.

The investigation overall reported the following: The ex vivo response was dominated by HLA-C-restricted CMV-specific TCR beta clonotypes, and the single most frequent clonotype in two of eight donors was supplied by these HLA-C-restricted clonotypes. Carriers of CMV infection plus the relevant HLA type were discriminated by the cumulative frequency of public TCR beta family members in the study cohort and in an independent approximately 360-donor cohort.

This sequence was found in a human donor in good health (CMV status not recorded). Some clones in this sample may be carry-over from other donors' samples. The sample was CD8+ T cells from PBMCs. Recombination linked TRBV6-5 to TRBJ2-1, with the D gene not confidently named. The DNA sequence is TGTGCCAGCAGTTACTCGTCTAGCTCCTACAATGAGCAGTTCTTC. Its protein is CASSYSSSSYNEQFF.